Listed below are T cell receptor beta chains from one sample, sequenced in a study of blood T cells in healthy people across ages. TCRdb passed the 5' RACE reads through MiXCR, listing each CDR3 protein once. This sample has hundreds of thousands of distinct CDR3 sequences, with approximately 31% found just once. The material sequenced was blood. These receptors were obtained from a woman of 80 years or more in good health. The CDR3 runs from the conserved cysteine through the conserved F or W.

TRBV7-2	TRBJ2-7	15	CASGLVNRGSYEQYF
TRBV29-1	TRBJ2-3	13	CSVEGPGGDTQYF
TRBV6-5	TRBJ1-2	13	CASSEQGTSGYTF
TRBV6-1	TRBJ2-1	17	CASSERDRGRTRNEQFF
TRBV20-1	TRBJ2-3	13	CSTARLFTDTQYF
TRBV6-2/TRBV6-3	TRBJ2-1	20	CASSSTLTQLQGISFNEQFF
TRBV6-2/TRBV6-3	TRBJ2-3	15	CASSYAAGGRDTQYF
TRBV2	TRBJ2-7	15	CASSGDSGRRETQDF
TRBV20-1	TRBJ1-4	15	CSALGDTGGNEKLFF
TRBV20-1	TRBJ2-2	15	CSAISGTDATGELFF
TRBV5-4	TRBJ1-1	14	CVSSLRDTTTEAFF
TRBV27	TRBJ2-3	15	CASRPRGGSTDTQYF
TRBV20-1	TRBJ1-5	14	CSASLGTGNQPQHF
TRBV7-9	TRBJ1-4	15	CASSSTVAANEKLFF